The 29 T cell receptor beta chains listed next were all sequenced from one sample in a study of blood T cell repertoires in COVID-19. Some clones are missing from TCRdb's copy, which holds only in-frame ones; the method was immunoSEQ multiplex PCR. Of approximately 190,000 clones in the sample, less than 90% were seen once. The sample consisted of PBMCs or T cells enriched from blood (not recorded which). The receptors were gathered from a woman aged 25 to 39 who had been exposed to COVID-19.

This clone was counted a few times. This chain connects TRBV20-1 to TRBJ1-2; D gene ambiguous. CDR3 length equals 11 residues. Trimming removed 2 bases at V and 6 bases at J, with 7 bases between. CDR1 DFQATT and CDR2 SNEGSKA come from the germline V gene (reference sequence). The CDR3 DNA reads TGCAGTGCTAGAACTCAAGATGGCTACACCTTC. This codes for CSARTQDGYTF.

The chain carries TRBV7-2 and TRBJ2-5; tentative D call: TRBD2 (6 bases). Germline CDR1 and CDR2: SGHTA and FQGNSA. This CDR3 is built from 15 residues. V was trimmed by 1 base and J by 7 bases, leaving 16 bases between them. The CDR3 reads CASSLVGGRLGTQYF. For the CDR3, the DNA is TGTGCCAGCAGCTTAGTGGGGGGTCGTCTTGGGACCCAGTACTTC.

V usage is TRBV7-9 and J usage is TRBJ1-1, with 10 bases that match TRBD1. V was pared by 5 bases and J by 4 bases, with 10 bases of the junction left unmatched. Per germline, CDR1 SEHNR and CDR2 FQNEAQ (reference sequence). The CDR3 spans 16 residues. The DNA for the CDR3 is TGTGCCAGCAGCCCGAGGGACAGGGGATCCGGCACTGAAGCTTTCTTT. It encodes CASSPRDRGSGTEAFF.

The rearrangement links TRBV9 to TRBJ1-4; D not certain. The CDR3 has 14 residues. The V and J ends lost 7 bases and 8 bases respectively, with 18 bases between them. Per the germline V gene, CDR1 is SGDLS and CDR2 is YYNGEE. CDR3 residues: CASGPREYLEKLFF. The DNA for the CDR3 is TGTGCCAGCGGACCTAGGGAGTATTTGGAAAAACTGTTTTTT.

Here the CDR3 DNA reads TGCGCCAGCAGCCCTGGCGCGGCAGGGGGTAACTATGGCTACACCTTC. It is translated as CASSPGAAGGNYGYTF. The chain employs TRBV4-3 and TRBJ1-2, with 7 bases fitting TRBD1. The germline CDR1 and CDR2 sequences are LGHNA and YSLEER. The CDR3 length is 16 residues. V trimming: 4 bases; J trimming: 1 base; junction bases outside the gene matches: 9.

The genes are TRBV10-1 and TRBJ1-1, with D uncertain. Germline V gives CDR1 WNHNN, CDR2 SYGVQD (reference sequence). Trimming took 8 bases from V and 3 from J, leaving 13 bases between them. The CDR3 runs to 13 residues. The chain's CDR3 is CASRLFTDTEAFF. The CDR3 nucleotides are TGCGCCAGCCGACTCTTCACTGACACTGAAGCTTTCTTT.

V and J are TRBV4-3 and TRBJ2-2; the D gene is possibly TRBD2 (5 bases). The V and J ends lost 3 bases and 1 base respectively, with 9 bases between them. Germline V gene sequence: CDR1 LGHNA, CDR2 YSLEER. The CDR3 runs to 15 residues. The CDR3 DNA sequence: TGCGCCAGCAGCCAGAGACTACTGAACACCGGGGAGCTGTTTTTT. It translates to CASSQRLLNTGELFF.

Here the CDR3 DNA reads TGTGCCAGCAGCCCGACTAGCGGGGGAGAGCAGTTCTTC. The encoded protein is CASSPTSGGEQFF. The chain joins TRBV7-9 to TRBJ2-1; 12 positions match TRBD2. CDR3 size: 13 residues. J lost 10 bases, V lost 5 bases, and 3 bases had no gene match. Germline CDR1 and CDR2: SEHNR and FQNEAQ (reference sequence).

This chain uses TRBV10-3 with TRBJ1-2; D gene unclear. V dropped 2 bases and J dropped 5 bases, with 9 bases sitting between them. Per the germline V gene, CDR1 is ENHRY and CDR2 is SYGVKD. The length of the CDR3 is 13 residues. DNA of the CDR3: TGTGCCATCAGTGAGGATCCGGGTTATGGCTACACCTTC. Encoded protein: CAISEDPGYGYTF.

The J gene is TRBJ2-7, the V gene TRBV18, with 8 positions matching TRBD1. Trimming cost V 2 bases and J 1 base; bases outside gene matches: 1. The CDR3 has 14 residues. Per the germline V gene, CDR1 is KGHSH and CDR2 is LQKENI. The CDR3 DNA reads as TGTGCCAGCTCACCAGACAGGGGATCCTACGAGCAGTACTTC. As protein: CASSPDRGSYEQYF. Drawing the rest from reference TRBV18 and TRBJ2-7, the complete variable domain is NAGVMQNPRHLVRRRGQEARLRCSPMKGHSHVYWYRQLPEEGLKFMVYLQKENIIDESGMPKERFSAEFPKEGPSILRIQQVVRGDSAAYFCASSPDRGSYEQYFGPGTRLTVT.

The chain has TRBV3-1 (or the pseudogene TRBV3-2) and TRBJ2-7; TRBD2 agrees at 13 bases. The germline CDR1 and CDR2 sequences are LGHDT and YNNKEL (reference sequence). J lost 0 bases, V lost 3 bases, and 5 bases had no gene match. This CDR3 contains 17 residues. The CDR3 nucleotides read TGTGCCAGCAGCCAGGGGACTAGCGGGGAGAGCTCCTACGAGCAGTACTTC. This sequence encodes CASSQGTSGESSYEQYF.

This clone was seen once. CDR3 coding DNA: TGCAGCGTTGAAGGCGGGACTTCCACAGATACGCAGTATTTT. Its translation is CSVEGGTSTDTQYF. This chain joins TRBV29-1 and TRBJ2-3; D may be TRBD2 (6 bases). CDR1 and CDR2 (germline): SQVTM, ANQGSEA. There are 14 residues in the CDR3. V lost 1 base, J lost 2 bases, and 10 bases lay in between.

The chain is built from TRBV5-5 and TRBJ1-1; D gene ambiguous. The germline V and J ends were trimmed by 4 bases and 1 base, with 23 bases remaining between them. CDR1 and CDR2 from the germline V gene are SGHKS and YYEKEE (reference sequence). There are 18 residues in the CDR3. CDR3 nucleotide sequence: TGTGCCAGCAGCGTGCGGGCCCCATCTATAGCCCCGAACACTGAAGCTTTCTTT. Amino acid sequence: CASSVRAPSIAPNTEAFF.

This clone appeared a few times. The chain links TRBV19 to TRBJ1-5; TRBD1 is a possible D gene (5 bases). V gave up 7 bases and J gave up 5 bases, with 18 bases separating them. The CDR3 extends over 15 amino acids. From germline, CDR1 is LNHDA and CDR2 SQIVND (reference sequence). CDR3 DNA: TGTGCCAGTAAAGTTTACAGATCGGGGGATCAGCCCCAGCATTTT. This codes for CASKVYRSGDQPQHF.

This rearrangement joins TRBV18 to TRBJ2-5; D uncertain. In germline, CDR1 is KGHSH, CDR2 LQKENI. CDR3 length: 13 residues. V was shortened by 3 bases and J by 5 bases, with 10 bases between the two germline ends. The DNA for the CDR3 is TGTGCCAGCTCACCTGGCAGTACGGAGACCCAGTACTTC. Its protein product is CASSPGSTETQYF.

This clone has just one count. The chain has TRBV2 and TRBJ1-2; D possibly corresponds to TRBD1 (5 bases). V was clipped by 8 bases and J by 3 bases, with 13 bases between them. CDR1 is SNHLY, CDR2 FYNNEI, per germline. The CDR3 contains 13 residues. The CDR3 spells CASVREEDYGYTF. For the CDR3, the DNA is TGTGCCAGCGTCAGGGAGGAGGACTATGGCTACACCTTC.

This chain joins TRBV12-5 and TRBJ1-1; D is undetermined. This CDR3 is 16 amino acids long. V lost 6 bases and J 6 bases, leaving 23 bases between the germline ends. The germline CDR1 and CDR2 sequences are LGHNT and FRNRAP. CDR3 nucleotides: TGTGCTAGTGGCTACCTCTCCGGCGGATTGGGAGCTGAAGCTTTCTTT. Its translation: CASGYLSGGLGAEAFF.

V and J are TRBV5-5 and TRBJ2-3, with D perhaps matching TRBD2 (6 bases). V lost 4 bases and J 15 bases, leaving 18 bases between the germline ends. CDR1 SGHKS and CDR2 YYEKEE come from the germline V gene (reference sequence). This CDR3 is 12 amino acids long. CDR3 bases: TGTGCCAGCAGCGACACCGGGACTGTAATTTATTTT. It translates to CASSDTGTVIYF.

The rearrangement joins TRBV5-6 to TRBJ2-4, with TRBD2 matching 11 bases. The junction had 3 bases not matched to a gene; V was cut back by 4 bases and J by 0 bases. Germline CDR1 is SGHDT and CDR2 is YYEEEE. This CDR3 region has 16 residues. CDR3 residues: CASSRLAGIAKNIQYF. The DNA for the CDR3 is TGTGCCAGCAGCCGACTAGCGGGGATAGCCAAAAACATTCAGTACTTC.

Only a few counts were recorded for this clone. The J gene is TRBJ1-1, the V gene TRBV6-5; 12 bases align to TRBD1. CDR3 length: 15 amino acids. Germline CDR1 and CDR2: MNHEY and SVGAGI. V trimming: 6 bases; J trimming: 9 bases; junction bases outside the gene matches: 11. CDR3 amino acids: CASRGTGGIVFKAFF. CDR3 sequence (DNA): TGTGCCAGCAGGGGGACAGGGGGCATTGTTTTTAAAGCTTTCTTT.

The chain is built from TRBV19 and TRBJ1-1, with D possibly TRBD1 on 6 matching bases. Germline V lookup: CDR1 LNHDA, CDR2 SQIVND (reference sequence). V shed 10 bases and J shed 1 base, with 19 bases lying between them. The CDR3 spans 15 residues. The CDR3 sequence: CATSGTGKKNTEAFF. For the CDR3, the DNA is TGTGCCACATCGGGTACAGGGAAAAAGAACACTGAAGCTTTCTTT.

The genes are TRBV19 and TRBJ1-2; D remains ambiguous. Trimming left V 7 bases short and J 0 bases short, with 15 bases between. The CDR3 loop spans 15 amino acids. From germline, CDR1 is LNHDA and CDR2 SQIVND (reference sequence). The chain's CDR3 is CASTPRILANYGYTF. In DNA, the CDR3 is TGTGCCAGTACCCCTCGGATCCTAGCTAACTATGGCTACACCTTC.

This clone was recorded a few times. V is TRBV3-1 (or the pseudogene TRBV3-2) and J is TRBJ1-2; D is uncertain. Trimming removed 3 bases at V and 4 bases at J, with 12 bases between. The CDR3 extends over 14 amino acids. Per the germline V gene, CDR1 is LGHDT and CDR2 is YNNKEL (reference sequence). DNA for the CDR3: TGTGCCAGCAGCCAGTATTCGGCGGGCTATGGCTACACCTTC. It encodes CASSQYSAGYGYTF.

The chain joins TRBV19 to TRBJ2-3; 7 bases line up with TRBD2. Looked up from germline, CDR1 is LNHDA and CDR2 is SQIVND (reference sequence). Trimming took 5 bases from V and 5 from J; bases not matched to a gene: 7. The CDR3 is 14 amino acids. Here the CDR3 DNA reads TGTGCCAGTAGTGCTTTATCGGGGGGAGATACGCAGTATTTT. It is translated as CASSALSGGDTQYF.

The chain carries TRBV6-5 and TRBJ2-3, with D possibly being TRBD2 (6 bases). From germline, CDR1 is MNHEY and CDR2 SVGAGI. V dropped 7 bases and J dropped 5 bases, with 19 bases sitting between them. This CDR3 is built from 15 residues. The CDR3 spells CASNNRDSPGDTQYF. CDR3 nucleotides: TGTGCCAGCAATAACCGGGACTCCCCGGGAGATACGCAGTATTTT.

This clone was counted a few times. The rearrangement uses TRBV2 and TRBJ2-2; 14 nucleotides match TRBD2. The CDR3 contains 17 residues. Germline lookup yields CDR1 SNHLY and CDR2 FYNNEI. Trimming removed 8 bases from V and 1 base from J; junction bases left unmatched: 6. CDR3 sequence reads: CASSPGLAGVNTGELFF. Written as DNA, the CDR3 is TGTGCCAGCTCACCGGGACTAGCGGGAGTGAACACCGGGGAGCTGTTTTTT. Based on the CDR3 plus reference TRBV2 and TRBJ2-2, the full variable domain is EPEVTQTPSHQVTQMGQEVILRCVPISNHLYFYWYRQILGQKVEFLVSFYNNEISEKSEIFDDQFSVERPDGSNFTLKIRSTKLEDSAMYFCASSPGLAGVNTGELFFGEGSRLTVL.

A word on this clone: One end of the junction fails to match germline, which may point to a read error. The chain carries TRBV6-2 or TRBV6-3 and TRBJ2-7; 9 nucleotides agree with TRBD1. The V gene's germline CDR1 is MNHEY and CDR2 SVGEGT. The CDR3 is 12 amino acids. The CDR3 reads CASSAARGQGDF. The CDR3, as DNA: TGTGCCAGCAGTGCTGCTAGGGGACAGGGAGACTTC.

The chain joins TRBV9 to TRBJ1-2; D may be TRBD1 (5 bases). Germline assignment: CDR1 SGDLS and CDR2 YYNGEE. V lost 0 bases to trimming and J lost 7 bases, with 10 bases between them. The CDR3 is 13 amino acids. The CDR3 spells CASSVVGGAGYTF. CDR3 in DNA: TGTGCCAGCAGCGTAGTAGGAGGGGCTGGCTACACCTTC. The full variable domain, its missing parts supplied by reference TRBV9 and TRBJ1-2, is DSGVTQTPKHLITATGQRVTLRCSPRSGDLSVYWYQQSLDQGLQFLIQYYNGEERAKGNILERFSAQQFPDLHSELNLSSLELGDSALYFCASSVVGGAGYTFGSGTRLTVV.

As to this clone: This same CDR3 is encoded by further DNA sequences in the sample. This chain connects TRBV5-5 to TRBJ1-1; no firm D call. The CDR3 spans 13 residues. V lost 1 base, J lost 3 bases, and 7 bases lay in between. Germline V gene data show CDR1 as SGHKS and CDR2 as YYEKEE (reference sequence). CDR3 residues: CASSLLRDTEAFF. In DNA, the CDR3 is TGTGCCAGCAGCTTGTTGCGGGACACTGAAGCTTTCTTT.